Detailed here is one TCR beta chain. Its antigen is as yet unknown. At one end, the junction sequence differs from germline, possibly due to a read error. The method was immunoSEQ multiplex PCR; TCRdb's version includes in-frame clones alone and lacks a portion of them. This sample has tens of thousands of clones, with roughly 93% found just once. These data originate in a study of cytomegalovirus exposure and HLA in healthy donors. Study outcomes and limitations: Rarity characterized most TCR sequences, yet some public TCRs appeared in many donors.

This TCR was recovered from a man younger than 35 in good health and CMV-seronegative. Specimen: PBMCs.

CDR3 nucleotides: TGTGCCAGCAGGTCGACAGGGGAGGAGTGGGACTTC. Its protein product is CASRSTGEEWDF. The gene calls are TRBV6-5 and TRBJ2-7, with 8 positions matching TRBD1. This CDR3 has 12 residues. Germline loops: CDR1 MNHEY, CDR2 SVGAGI.